This T cell receptor (beta chain) came from a study of identical twins. The authors used template switching to add a universal primer site and gave cDNA unique molecular identifiers. TCRdb re-analysed the 5' RACE reads in MiXCR, keeping a single row per CDR3 protein. The repertoire holds 1,800,000 or so distinct CDR3 sequences, with around a third as singletons. The CDR3 length is 14 residues. The V and J ends lost 3 bases and 5 bases respectively, with 13 bases between them. The TCR was taken from a newborn girl in good health. The chain employs TRBV12-3 or TRBV12-4 and TRBJ1-2; D remains unclear. Source material: cord blood. CDR3 in DNA: TGTGCCAGCAGTTTTTTGAGGGTCCCTTATGGCTACACCTTC. Residues: CASSFLRVPYGYTF.